The 26 T cell receptor beta chains presented below share a single source sample, sequenced in a study of T cell responses to AZD1222 COVID-19 vaccine. Profiled with immunoSEQ multiplex PCR; TCRdb holds only in-frame clones, not every one. The data show around 160,000 clones, about 90% seen once. This material consisted of peripheral blood, taken on day 0 of AZD1222 vaccination. These receptors were collected from an adult in good health.

V gene TRBV24-1 combines with J gene TRBJ2-7; D may be TRBD2 (6 bases). The CDR3 has 12 residues. Germline CDR1 KGHDR, CDR2 SFDVKD. The CDR3 nucleotides are TGTGCGGTAGCCGGGAGCTCCTACGAGCAGTACTTC. The encoded protein is CAVAGSSYEQYF.

The chain recombines TRBV6-5 with TRBJ1-3, with D tentatively TRBD1 (6 bases). Germline CDR1 is MNHEY and CDR2 is SVGAGI. V lost 8 bases, J lost 2 bases, and 13 bases lay in between. CDR3 size: 14 residues. The CDR3, as DNA: TGTGCCAGCGCCCGGGGGGCTACTGGAAACACCATATATTTT. This gives the protein CASARGATGNTIYF.

This clone was seen only once. The rearrangement links TRBV24-1 to TRBJ1-5; 7 bases fit TRBD1. Trimming removed 7 bases from V and 7 bases from J; junction bases left unmatched: 12. Germline V gives CDR1 KGHDR, CDR2 SFDVKD. The length of the CDR3 is 15 residues. The CDR3 region has the DNA TGTGCCACCAGCGGACGACAGGGAGATGGGCAGCCCCAGCATTTT. This codes for CATSGRQGDGQPQHF.

The chain has TRBV10-3 and TRBJ2-1; D may be TRBD2 (5 bases). V lost 0 bases, J lost 2 bases, and 8 bases lay in between. The germline CDR1 and CDR2 sequences are ENHRY and SYGVKD. CDR3 size: 15 residues. CDR3 DNA: TGTGCCATCAGTGAGTCGGGAGTTACCTACAATGAGCAGTTCTTC. It encodes CAISESGVTYNEQFF.

The chain joins TRBV28 to TRBJ1-6, with D uncertain. Trimming pared 5 bases from V and 10 bases from J, leaving 12 bases between. The CDR3 is 13 amino acids. CDR1 and CDR2 (germline): MDHEN, SYDVKM. As DNA, the CDR3 is TGTGCCAGCAGTCCGATCGGGGTCTCACCCCTCCACTTT. Translated, it gives CASSPIGVSPLHF.

In its sample, this clone was seen once. The chain has TRBV7-2 and TRBJ2-1; D is unresolved. With 1 base removed from V and 3 bases from J, the gap between germline ends came to 10 bases. The germline V gene encodes CDR1 SGHTA and CDR2 FQGNSA. This CDR3 contains 15 residues. The CDR3 nucleotides read TGTGCCAGCAGCTTAGATTGGGCTAGCTACAATGAGCAGTTCTTC. Protein: CASSLDWASYNEQFF.

J is TRBJ1-2 and V is TRBV19; D is undetermined. V was trimmed by 7 bases and J by 7 bases, leaving 19 bases between them. Germline-derived CDR1 and CDR2 are LNHDA and SQIVND (reference sequence). The CDR3 consists of 14 residues. As DNA, the CDR3 is TGTGCCAGTACTACGGTCGCCCCCCTGGGTGGCTACACCTTC. This encodes CASTTVAPLGGYTF.

This chain links TRBV6-5 with TRBJ1-2; D is undetermined. Germline V gene sequence: CDR1 MNHEY, CDR2 SVGAGI. V lost 0 bases and J lost 8, with 10 bases in between. The CDR3 consists of 13 residues. Written as DNA, the CDR3 is TGTGCCAGCAGTTACTCGATCAGTTCGGGCTACACCTTC. Its translation: CASSYSISSGYTF.

This chain connects TRBV5-1 to TRBJ1-1; D is uncertain. The CDR3 spans 13 residues. Trimming removed 0 bases from V and 4 bases from J, with 7 bases in between. CDR1 is SGHRS, CDR2 YFSETQ, per germline. CDR3 sequence: CASSLDAVTEAFF. DNA for the CDR3: TGCGCCAGCAGCTTGGATGCGGTCACTGAAGCTTTCTTT.

This chain links TRBV4-3 with TRBJ2-7; tentatively, D is TRBD1 or TRBD2 (6 bases each). Germline V gene sequence: CDR1 LGHNA, CDR2 YSLEER. CDR3 length: 15 amino acids. Trimming took 1 base from V and 2 from J, leaving 12 bases between them. The CDR3 DNA reads TGCGCCAGCAGCCAAGCCTTAGGGGGGACCTACGAGCAGTACTTC. Protein sequence: CASSQALGGTYEQYF.

This chain uses TRBV2 with TRBJ1-2; 7 bases fit TRBD1. Looked up from germline, CDR1 is SNHLY and CDR2 is FYNNEI. V gave up 7 bases and J gave up 4 bases; unmatched junction bases: 12. The CDR3 is made up of 15 amino acids. In DNA, the CDR3 is TGTGCCAGCAACCTAGGAGGGGGCTCGGGCTATGGCTACACCTTC. It is translated as CASNLGGGSGYGYTF.

This clone was counted a single time. The V call is TRBV5-4, the J call TRBJ1-2; 9 positions agree with TRBD1. V lost 4 bases and J lost 4; bases outside the gene matches: 8. This CDR3 comprises 15 residues. Germline values: CDR1 SGHNT, CDR2 YYREEE (reference sequence). In DNA form, the CDR3 reads TGTGCCAGCAGCCCGGGAACGACAGGGGGCTATGGCTACACCTTC. Protein product: CASSPGTTGGYGYTF.

The rearrangement links TRBV5-4 to TRBJ1-6; D may be TRBD1 (6 bases). The V and J ends lost 0 bases and 5 bases respectively, with 12 bases between them. The CDR3 is 16 residues long. Germline-derived CDR1 and CDR2 are SGHNT and YYREEE (reference sequence). This CDR3 is CASSLGGGGDNSPLHF. The CDR3 DNA follows: TGTGCCAGCAGCTTGGGTGGGGGCGGCGATAATTCACCCCTCCACTTT.

V and J are TRBV19 and TRBJ2-3; no firm D call. The germline V gene has CDR1 LNHDA and CDR2 SQIVND (reference sequence). The germline V and J ends were trimmed by 1 base and 6 bases, with 8 bases remaining between them. The CDR3 sequence is 13 residues long. CDR3 residues: CASSIAFVDTQYF. CDR3 nucleotides: TGTGCCAGTAGTATAGCTTTCGTCGATACGCAGTATTTT. The full variable domain, in which reference TRBV19 and TRBJ2-3 provide the parts outside the CDR3, is DGGITQSPKYLFRKEGQNVTLSCEQNLNHDAMYWYRQDPGQGLRLIYYSQIVNDFQKGDIAEGYSVSREKKESFPLTVTSAQKNPTAFYLCASSIAFVDTQYFGPGTRLTVL.

V gene TRBV7-8 combines with J gene TRBJ2-1; D possibly corresponds to TRBD2 (5 bases). This CDR3 comprises 17 residues. Between the trimmed V and J ends, which lost 3 bases and 6 bases, there was a span of 21 bases. The germline V gene has CDR1 SGHVS and CDR2 FQNEAQ. Here the CDR3 DNA reads TGTGCCAGCAGCTTTGGCAGCGGCAAAGGTTGGGCCAATGAGCAGTTCTTC. Protein product: CASSFGSGKGWANEQFF.

The rearrangement uses TRBV5-8 and TRBJ2-5; D is unresolved. CDR1 and CDR2 (germline): SGHTS, YDEGEE. Trimming stripped 1 base from V and 2 bases from J, with 6 bases between. The CDR3 is 13 amino acids. CDR3 region: CASSLSFQETQYF. As DNA, the CDR3 is TGTGCCAGCAGCTTGTCCTTTCAAGAGACCCAGTACTTC.

This chain connects TRBV3-1 (or the pseudogene TRBV3-2) to TRBJ1-1; TRBD1 is a possible D gene (5 bases). Trimming removed 1 base from V and 7 bases from J, with 16 bases in between. This CDR3 region has 15 residues. Germline V gives CDR1 LGHDT, CDR2 YNNKEL (reference sequence). The CDR3 region has the DNA TGTGCCAGCAGCCAAGTCATGGGGGGTTCGGGTGAAGCTTTCTTT. It codes for CASSQVMGGSGEAFF.

The count of this clone is one. This chain joins TRBV6-5 and TRBJ2-2; D unresolved. Between the trimmed V and J ends, which lost 6 bases and 6 bases, there was a span of 11 bases. This CDR3 is 13 amino acids long. Per germline, CDR1 MNHEY and CDR2 SVGAGI. The CDR3 spells CASSPLGAGELFF. The CDR3 nucleotides are TGTGCCAGCAGCCCCCTTGGTGCCGGGGAGCTGTTTTTT.

In this sample, this clone turned up once. The chain carries TRBV4-3 and TRBJ2-1; 12 nucleotides align to TRBD2. Germline CDR1 LGHNA, CDR2 YSLEER. CDR3 length equals 16 residues. V trimming: 1 base; J trimming: 6 bases; junction bases outside the gene matches: 4. The DNA for the CDR3 is TGCGCCAGCAGCCAAGTCCCTAGCGGGGGGGGCAATGAGCAGTTCTTC. This sequence encodes CASSQVPSGGGNEQFF.

The chain recombines TRBV30 with TRBJ2-7, with D unresolved. V was pared by 0 bases and J by 2 bases, with 8 bases between. This CDR3 contains 13 residues. The germline CDR1 and CDR2 sequences are GTSNPN and SVGIG (reference sequence). CDR3: CAWSVPGAYEQYF. The CDR3 DNA is TGTGCCTGGAGTGTACCCGGAGCCTACGAGCAGTACTTC.

This chain links TRBV27 with TRBJ1-2; 7 bases are shared with TRBD1. This CDR3 spans 15 amino acids. With 4 bases clipped from V and 8 bases from J, the junction kept 13 bases outside the gene matches. The germline gives CDR1 MNHEY, CDR2 SMNVEV (reference sequence). CDR3 bases: TGTGCCAGCAGTTACACCGGTCGGACAGGAACAGGCTACACCTTC. It encodes CASSYTGRTGTGYTF.

The rearrangement uses TRBV2 and TRBJ1-5; no reliable D call. Germline V gene lookup returns CDR1 SNHLY and CDR2 FYNNEI. V was shortened by 7 bases and J by 6 bases, with 16 bases between the two germline ends. CDR3 length equals 14 residues. This CDR3 reads CASTVGLLGQPQHF. Written as DNA, the CDR3 is TGTGCCAGCACGGTAGGCCTCTTGGGTCAGCCCCAGCATTTT.

The chain couples TRBV7-6 to TRBJ1-1, with TRBD1 matching 10 bases. CDR3 length: 15 amino acids. Germline-derived CDR1 and CDR2 are SGHVS and FNYEAQ. Trimming at V came to 5 bases and at J to 5 bases, leaving 8 bases not matched to a gene. The CDR3 DNA reads as TGTGCCAGCAGCGACTCCTGGACAGGGGGGACTGAAGCTTTCTTT. Residues: CASSDSWTGGTEAFF.

The chain links TRBV11-3 to TRBJ2-2; no clear D. The germline gives CDR1 SGHNT, CDR2 YENEEA. V was clipped by 0 bases and J by 1 base, with 6 bases between them. The CDR3 runs to 15 residues. CDR3: CASSLDPGNTGELFF. The CDR3 DNA sequence: TGTGCCAGCAGCTTAGATCCCGGGAACACCGGGGAGCTGTTTTTT.

This chain uses TRBV6-1 with TRBJ1-5; D is unclear. The CDR3 length is 17 residues. Between the trimmed V and J ends, which lost 0 bases and 0 bases, there was a span of 12 bases. Germline lookup yields CDR1 MNHNS and CDR2 SASEGT. The CDR3 bases are TGTGCCAGCAGTGAAGCGCTCTCCCGATATAGCAATCAGCCCCAGCATTTT. Translated, it gives CASSEALSRYSNQPQHF.

The V call is TRBV5-1, the J call TRBJ1-5; D is ambiguous. V gave up 0 bases and J gave up 3 bases, with 13 bases separating them. CDR3 length equals 16 residues. Germline CDR1 reads SGHRS; CDR2 reads YFSETQ. CDR3: CASSLVCVRVNQPQHF. CDR3 nucleotide sequence: TGCGCCAGCAGCTTGGTATGTGTACGGGTCAATCAGCCCCAGCATTTT.